The 21 T cell receptor beta chains below were found in one sample sequenced in a study of shared clonotypes between healthy human individuals. Measured with immunoSEQ multiplex PCR; TCRdb has only the in-frame clones, and not every one. This sample carries 2,500,000 or so clones, around 94% of them seen once, and the ten largest clones take around 0.14%. Specimen: naive CD4+ T cells sorted from blood. Documented subset: CD45RA+ positively selected. These receptors were collected from a man in his late teens or twenties in good health.

The chain joins TRBV5-4 to TRBJ2-5, with TRBD2 identical over 14 bases. Germline loops: CDR1 SGHNT, CDR2 YYREEE (reference sequence). The CDR3 spans 16 residues. Trimming took 3 bases from V and 9 from J; bases not matched to a gene: 10. For the CDR3, the DNA is TGTGCCAGCAGCTCGCCGACTAGCGGGGGGGCTCAGTCCCAGTACTTC. It yields the protein CASSSPTSGGAQSQYF.

V and J are TRBV10-1 and TRBJ2-3, with D unresolved. The CDR3 has 16 amino acids. Germline V gene lookup returns CDR1 WNHNN and CDR2 SYGVQD (reference sequence). V lost 4 bases and J lost 2, with 16 bases in between. DNA for the CDR3: TGCGCCAGCAGTGTTCTGCGAAACGTAGACACAGATACGCAGTATTTT. Translated, it gives CASSVLRNVDTDTQYF.

The chain is built from TRBV2 and TRBJ2-5; 8 bases are a match to TRBD1. V dropped 6 bases and J dropped 3; count of bases not matched to a gene: 6. The CDR3 extends over 14 amino acids. Germline CDR1 reads SNHLY; CDR2 reads FYNNEI. In nucleotides, the CDR3 is TGTGCCAGCAGGGTTGACAGGGGAGAAGAGACCCAGTACTTC. Its translation is CASRVDRGEETQYF. The variable domain in full, with the rest retrieved from reference TRBV2 and TRBJ2-5, is EPEVTQTPSHQVTQMGQEVILRCVPISNHLYFYWYRQILGQKVEFLVSFYNNEISEKSEIFDDQFSVERPDGSNFTLKIRSTKLEDSAMYFCASRVDRGEETQYFGPGTRLLVL.

The chain couples TRBV20-1 to TRBJ2-5, with 8 bases aligning to TRBD1. With V trimmed by 6 bases and J by 11 bases, 8 bases remained unmatched. Per germline, CDR1 DFQATT and CDR2 SNEGSKA (reference sequence). The CDR3 has 11 amino acids. The CDR3 spells CSARQGWEQYF. In nucleotides, the CDR3 is TGCAGTGCGCGACAGGGGTGGGAGCAGTACTTC.

The chain links TRBV10-3 to TRBJ2-1; no definite D call. Between the trimmed V and J ends, which lost 0 bases and 9 bases, there was a span of 12 bases. This CDR3 region has 14 residues. Germline-derived CDR1 and CDR2 are ENHRY and SYGVKD. The CDR3 bases are TGTGCCATCAGTGAGTCGAGATGGGTTAGTGAGCAGTTCTTC. Protein: CAISESRWVSEQFF.

About this clone itself: Other nucleotide sequences in the sample specify the same CDR3. The rearrangement uses TRBV6-5 and TRBJ2-7; 7 bases map to TRBD1. Germline-derived CDR1 and CDR2 are MNHEY and SVGAGI. The CDR3 runs 13 residues. V lost 5 bases, J lost 1 base, and 2 bases stayed unmatched. The CDR3 here is CASSRQGSYEQYF. The CDR3 DNA reads TGTGCCAGCAGTCGACAGGGATCCTACGAGCAGTACTTC.

The genes are TRBV27 and TRBJ1-5; D is unresolved. Germline V gene lookup returns CDR1 MNHEY and CDR2 SMNVEV (reference sequence). This CDR3 contains 14 residues. The V and J ends lost 3 bases and 6 bases respectively, with 12 bases between them. CDR3 in amino acids: CASSLREKGQPQHF. CDR3 coding DNA: TGTGCCAGCAGTTTGAGGGAGAAGGGTCAGCCCCAGCATTTT.

This rearrangement joins TRBV15 to TRBJ1-5; D perhaps matches TRBD1 (5 bases). Germline CDR1 and CDR2: LNHNV and YYDKDF (reference sequence). V lost 6 bases, J lost 7 bases, and 31 bases lay in between. The CDR3 covers 19 residues. CDR3 bases: TGTGCCACCAGTTGGCCTTTGACAGACTCTCTCGGGGTTGGGCAGCCCCAGCATTTT. It codes for CATSWPLTDSLGVGQPQHF.

V usage is TRBV6-5 and J usage is TRBJ2-2, with no clear D. The CDR3 runs to 14 residues. In germline, CDR1 is MNHEY, CDR2 SVGAGI. V was cut by 3 bases and J by 0 bases, with 5 bases left in between. The CDR3 sequence: CASSYPANTGELFF. CDR3 coding DNA: TGTGCCAGCAGTTATCCAGCGAACACCGGGGAGCTGTTTTTT.

This rearrangement joins TRBV5-1 to TRBJ1-1, with D possibly TRBD1 on 5 matching bases. This CDR3 is 14 amino acids long. Trimming shortened V by 4 bases and J by 0 bases, and 10 bases separated the two germline ends. Per germline, CDR1 SGHRS and CDR2 YFSETQ. The CDR3 DNA is TGCGCCAGCAGCCCCGGGGCCATGAACACTGAAGCTTTCTTT. Its translation: CASSPGAMNTEAFF.

The rearrangement uses TRBV7-2 and TRBJ2-7, with 8 bases identical to TRBD2. CDR3 size: 15 residues. V lost 3 bases, J lost 1 base, and 5 bases stayed unmatched. CDR1 is SGHTA, CDR2 FQGNSA, per germline. CDR3 residues: CASSLDSSGSYEQYF. The CDR3 DNA reads as TGTGCCAGCAGCTTGGATTCTAGCGGGTCCTACGAGCAGTACTTC.

This clone was observed a single time. The genes are TRBV11-3 and TRBJ1-1, with D unclear. This CDR3 has 13 residues. V lost 2 bases and J 1 base, leaving 5 bases between the germline ends. Germline-derived CDR1 and CDR2 are SGHNT and YENEEA. This CDR3 is CASSLWGNTEAFF. The CDR3 DNA reads as TGTGCCAGCAGCTTATGGGGGAACACTGAAGCTTTCTTT.

This sequence joins TRBV6-5 and TRBJ1-2; possible D gene TRBD1, 6 bases. The CDR3 has 16 residues. V was cut by 2 bases and J by 3 bases, with 16 bases left in between. From germline, CDR1 is MNHEY and CDR2 SVGAGI. This CDR3 is CASSYANEGGDYGYTF. Written as DNA, the CDR3 is TGTGCCAGCAGTTACGCCAACGAAGGGGGTGACTATGGCTACACCTTC.

The rearrangement links TRBV5-6 to TRBJ1-4; 10 bases fit TRBD1. CDR1 and CDR2 from the germline V gene are SGHDT and YYEEEE. V lost 4 bases and J lost 8; bases outside the gene matches: 11. The CDR3 sequence is 16 residues long. The CDR3 region is CASSPRTGGIGEKLFF. The DNA for the CDR3 is TGTGCCAGCAGCCCCAGGACAGGGGGGATAGGGGAAAAACTGTTTTTT. The full variable domain, completed using reference TRBV5-6 and TRBJ1-4, is DAGVTQSPTHLIKTRGQQVTLRCSPKSGHDTVSWYQQALGQGPQFIFQYYEEEERQRGNFPDRFSGHQFPNYSSELNVNALLLGDSALYLCASSPRTGGIGEKLFFGSGTQLSVL.

The V and J genes are TRBV4-1 and TRBJ1-2, with 8 positions matching TRBD1. The J segment lost 4 bases and the V segment lost 6 bases, leaving 4 bases of the junction unmatched. The CDR3 length is 13 residues. Germline V CDR1 and CDR2: MGHRA, YSYEKL. The CDR3 here is CASRQGELYGYTF. For the CDR3, the DNA is TGCGCCAGCAGACAGGGGGAGCTCTATGGCTACACCTTC.

The chain is built from TRBV5-1 and TRBJ2-7; D call uncertain. V lost 6 bases to trimming and J lost 0 bases, with 13 bases between them. Germline V gene data show CDR1 as SGHRS and CDR2 as YFSETQ. This CDR3 is 14 amino acids long. The CDR3 bases are TGCGCCAGCACCGGGTCCACCAGCTCCTACGAGCAGTACTTC. Translating gives CASTGSTSSYEQYF.

This clone came up once. This sequence joins TRBV28 and TRBJ2-2, with a tentative D call TRBD2 (6 bases). The CDR3 runs to 15 residues. V was clipped by 8 bases and J by 6 bases, with 19 bases between them. Germline CDR1 MDHEN, CDR2 SYDVKM. CDR3 sequence: CASGLTGGAPGELFF. Written as DNA, the CDR3 is TGTGCCAGCGGATTAACCGGGGGAGCACCCGGGGAGCTGTTTTTT.

This clone was observed a few times. V and J are TRBV7-9 and TRBJ1-1; D is unresolved. Between the trimmed V and J ends, which lost 6 bases and 8 bases, there was a span of 10 bases. CDR3 length: 11 residues. Germline CDR1 SEHNR, CDR2 FQNEAQ (reference sequence). The DNA of the CDR3 is TGTGCCAGCAGTTGGGCCATCGAAGCTTTCTTT. Translating gives CASSWAIEAFF.

The CDR3 region has the DNA TGTGCCAGCAGTCCCTCCGGGACTACAGCCCCCGGGTATTTT. Residues: CASSPSGTTAPGYF. J is TRBJ2-3 and V is TRBV7-8; TRBD2 matches at 7 bases. The CDR3 loop spans 14 amino acids. V lost 6 bases, J lost 14 bases, and 17 bases stayed unmatched. Germline V CDR1 and CDR2: SGHVS, FQNEAQ.

V gene TRBV6-5 combines with J gene TRBJ2-7; unclear D gene. This CDR3 is 15 amino acids long. Trimming pared 0 bases from V and 1 base from J, leaving 10 bases between. Germline CDR1 is MNHEY and CDR2 is SVGAGI. Here the CDR3 DNA reads TGTGCCAGCAGTTACTCGGATCTGGGTTCCTACGAGCAGTACTTC. It translates to CASSYSDLGSYEQYF.

This chain uses TRBV25-1 with TRBJ2-7; 9 positions agree with TRBD1. V shed 3 bases and J 11 bases; nucleotides not matched to a gene: 11. The length of the CDR3 is 14 residues. Germline assignment: CDR1 MGHDK and CDR2 SYGVNS. The CDR3 protein is CASSEGGQGKFKYF. The CDR3 bases are TGTGCCAGCAGTGAGGGGGGACAGGGAAAGTTTAAGTACTTC.